A single sample is the source of the 21 T cell receptor beta chains below, sequenced in a study. From the 5' RACE reads, TCRdb called clonotypes with MiXCR, one entry per CDR3 protein. The table records about 57,000 distinct CDR3 sequences, 25% to 30% of them present only once. Sequencing was carried out using tumor-infiltrating memory CD4+ T cells sorted from the breast tumor. As to subset: memory CD4+ T cells, CD4+CD45RO+CD25-. Receptor source: a female donor with breast cancer.

This clonotype appeared once. A much larger clone lies one base from this, so it may be a read error. This chain uses TRBV5-1 with TRBJ1-1; no definite D call. Trimming shortened V by 1 base and J by 4 bases, and 8 bases separated the two germline ends. This CDR3 has 13 residues. Germline CDR1 reads SGHRS; CDR2 reads YFSETQ. CDR3: CASSLNLSTEAFF. The CDR3 DNA reads as TGCGCCAGCAGCTTGAACCTGAGCACTGAAGCTTTCTTT.

This clonotype has only a few counts. This chain uses TRBV7-3 with TRBJ2-1; D might be TRBD2 (6 bases). Looked up from germline, CDR1 is SGHTA and CDR2 is FQGTGA. The CDR3 loop spans 15 amino acids. V dropped 3 bases and J dropped 3 bases, with 12 bases sitting between them. The CDR3 sequence is CASSLWGGVYNEQFF. The CDR3 DNA sequence: TGTGCCAGCAGCTTGTGGGGCGGGGTCTACAATGAGCAGTTCTTC.

The rearrangement uses TRBV5-6 and TRBJ2-7; 8 bases map to TRBD2. This CDR3 spans 15 amino acids. Germline CDR1 SGHDT, CDR2 YYEEEE. V gave up 4 bases and J gave up 2 bases; unmatched junction bases: 8. The CDR3 is CASSPNAGGAYEQYF. The CDR3 region has the DNA TGTGCCAGCAGCCCCAACGCCGGGGGGGCCTACGAGCAGTACTTC. The full variable domain, in which reference TRBV5-6 and TRBJ2-7 provide the parts outside the CDR3, is DAGVTQSPTHLIKTRGQQVTLRCSPKSGHDTVSWYQQALGQGPQFIFQYYEEEERQRGNFPDRFSGHQFPNYSSELNVNALLLGDSALYLCASSPNAGGAYEQYFGPGTRLTVT.

This clonotype turned up a few times. This sequence joins TRBV6-5 and TRBJ1-6; 8 nucleotides match TRBD1. Trimming at V came to 5 bases and at J to 7 bases, leaving 7 bases not matched to a gene. CDR3 length equals 15 residues. Germline-derived CDR1 and CDR2 are MNHEY and SVGAGI. CDR3 nucleotide sequence: TGTGCCAGCAGTCCTTTGGACAGGGCGAATTCACCCCTCCACTTT. It is translated as CASSPLDRANSPLHF.

This clonotype has ten or more counts. The chain recombines TRBV7-2 with TRBJ1-5; D remains unclear. Trimming left V 1 base short and J 5 bases short, with 12 bases between. Per the germline V gene, CDR1 is SGHTA and CDR2 is FQGNSA. CDR3 length equals 15 residues. This CDR3 is CASSLVDSLDQPQHF. The CDR3 bases are TGTGCCAGCAGCTTAGTCGATAGCCTGGATCAGCCCCAGCATTTT.

Only a few counts were recorded for this clonotype. V is TRBV5-1 and J is TRBJ1-1, with unresolved D. The length of the CDR3 is 13 residues. The germline V gene has CDR1 SGHRS and CDR2 YFSETQ. V lost 4 bases to trimming and J lost 4 bases, with 11 bases between them. CDR3 amino acids: CASSRLGGTEAFF. The CDR3, as DNA: TGCGCCAGCAGCAGGCTCGGAGGCACTGAAGCTTTCTTT.

This clonotype was recorded a few times. The chain employs TRBV4-3 and TRBJ2-1; D not certain. The CDR3 has 14 residues. The V end was cut by 5 bases, the J end by 9 bases, with 17 bases between. Germline CDR1 reads LGHNA; CDR2 reads YSLEER. The CDR3: CASSSSTYSGEQFF. The CDR3 bases are TGCGCCAGCAGCAGTAGCACATACAGTGGTGAGCAGTTCTTC.

This chain connects TRBV10-2 to TRBJ2-3, with 9 nucleotides matching TRBD2. Germline V lookup: CDR1 WSHSY, CDR2 SAAADI. The CDR3 runs 15 residues. The ends lost 4 bases at V and 3 bases at J; junction bases unmatched: 5. The CDR3 loop reads CASSGTLAGTDTQYF. Written as DNA, the CDR3 is TGCGCCAGCAGTGGGACCCTAGCGGGAACAGATACGCAGTATTTT.

The chain combines TRBV30 with TRBJ1-4; TRBD1 is a possible D gene (5 bases). Per the germline V gene, CDR1 is GTSNPN and CDR2 is SVGIG (reference sequence). This CDR3 is 13 amino acids long. V lost 0 bases and J lost 8, with 10 bases in between. The DNA of the CDR3 is TGTGCCTGGAGTGTCCAGGGAGGAGAAAAACTGTTTTTT. Protein product: CAWSVQGGEKLFF.

J is TRBJ2-6 and V is TRBV7-9; the D is unclear. V lost 1 base and J 0 bases, leaving 4 bases between the germline ends. The CDR3 covers 15 residues. The germline V gene encodes CDR1 SEHNR and CDR2 FQNEAQ (reference sequence). In nucleotides, the CDR3 is TGTGCCAGCAGCTTAGTATACTCTGGGGCCAACGTCCTGACTTTC. Protein product: CASSLVYSGANVLTF. Drawing the rest from reference TRBV7-9 and TRBJ2-6, the complete variable domain is DTGVSQNPRHKITKRGQNVTFRCDPISEHNRLYWYRQTLGQGPEFLTYFQNEAQLEKSRLLSDRFSAERPKGSFSTLEIQRTEQGDSAMYLCASSLVYSGANVLTFGAGSRLTVL.

This clonotype showed up just a few times. This chain joins TRBV7-2 and TRBJ2-3, with 7 bases that match TRBD2. Looked up from germline, CDR1 is SGHTA and CDR2 is FQGNSA. Trimming took 5 bases from V and 0 from J; bases not matched to a gene: 11. The CDR3 spans 17 residues. CDR3 nucleotide sequence: TGTGCCAGCAGCCGATCTGGGAGCGGGGCTAGCACAGATACGCAGTATTTT. It specifies CASSRSGSGASTDTQYF.

The V call is TRBV7-8, the J call TRBJ1-5, with D unclear. Trimming shortened V by 4 bases and J by 0 bases, and 13 bases separated the two germline ends. Germline V gene sequence: CDR1 SGHVS, CDR2 FQNEAQ. The CDR3 covers 16 residues. CDR3 loop: CASSSPLGHSNQPQHF. As DNA, the CDR3 is TGTGCCAGCAGCTCCCCCCTTGGGCATAGCAATCAGCCCCAGCATTTT.

This clonotype came up a few times. A junction end diverges from the germline sequence, so it may reflect a read error. The V call is TRBV6-1, the J call TRBJ2-7; possibly TRBD1 for D (5 bases). Germline V gene sequence: CDR1 MNHNS, CDR2 SASEGT. This CDR3 comprises 15 residues. This CDR3 is CASRETPAGAYERYF. In nucleotides, the CDR3 is TGTGCCAGCAGGGAGACTCCGGCTGGGGCCTACGAGCGGTACTTC.

Regarding this clonotype: The CDR3 does not end in the conserved phenylalanine or tryptophan, so this is likely a read error. The chain joins TRBV7-8 to TRBJ1-5, with no clear D. The germline V and J ends were trimmed by 7 bases and 7 bases, with 11 bases remaining between them. Germline V gene sequence: CDR1 SGHVS, CDR2 FQNEAQ. CDR3 length: 12 amino acids. In DNA form, the CDR3 reads TGTGCCAGCACCCAACCGAAGCAGCCCCAGCATATT. As protein: CASTQPKQPQHI.

The genes are TRBV7-8 and TRBJ2-7, with D unresolved. Germline V gene lookup returns CDR1 SGHVS and CDR2 FQNEAQ. Trimming removed 0 bases at V and 5 bases at J, with 11 bases between. The CDR3 has 14 residues. The CDR3 region has the DNA TGTGCCAGCAGCTTAGCGGGTAGGGTCCACGAGCAGTACTTC. This codes for CASSLAGRVHEQYF.

V is TRBV7-9 and J is TRBJ2-7; 11 bases line up with TRBD2. Trimming at V came to 2 bases and at J to 6 bases, leaving 3 bases not matched to a gene. CDR1 is SEHNR, CDR2 FQNEAQ, per germline (reference sequence). This CDR3 comprises 14 residues. The CDR3 nucleotides read TGTGCCAGCAGCTTACCCGGGACTAGCGGCGAGCAGTACTTC. This codes for CASSLPGTSGEQYF.

V gene TRBV7-8 combines with J gene TRBJ1-6, with D possibly being TRBD1 (5 bases). Trimming cost V 6 bases and J 7 bases, with 16 bases left between them. Germline V gene data show CDR1 as SGHVS and CDR2 as FQNEAQ. The CDR3 has 15 amino acids. CDR3 DNA: TGTGCCAGCAGATCCCCGGGGAGGGGAAATTCACCCCTCCACTTT. It specifies CASRSPGRGNSPLHF.

The chain carries TRBV7-2 and TRBJ2-5; 10 positions match TRBD2. Per the germline V gene, CDR1 is SGHTA and CDR2 is FQGNSA. The ends lost 5 bases at V and 5 bases at J; junction bases unmatched: 5. There are 14 residues in the CDR3. The CDR3 nucleotides read TGTGCCAGCAGCATGAGCGGGGGGGTGGAGACCCAGTACTTC. It encodes CASSMSGGVETQYF.

The V and J genes are TRBV5-1 and TRBJ2-3; TRBD1 aligns across 7 bases. The germline CDR1 and CDR2 sequences are SGHRS and YFSETQ. The ends lost 4 bases at V and 1 base at J; junction bases unmatched: 9. The CDR3 has 16 amino acids. The DNA of the CDR3 is TGCGCCAGCAGCCCGGATGACAGGGCAGGCACAGATACGCAGTATTTT. It specifies CASSPDDRAGTDTQYF.

This CDR3 reads CASSLEAGASEQYF. CDR3 coding DNA: TGTGCCAGCAGCTTAGAAGCGGGAGCTTCCGAGCAGTACTTC. This rearrangement joins TRBV11-2 to TRBJ2-7; TRBD2 matches 8 bases. Per the germline V gene, CDR1 is SGHAT and CDR2 is FQNNGV. V lost 0 bases, J lost 6 bases, and 4 bases stayed unmatched. CDR3 length: 14 amino acids.

The V and J genes are TRBV6-1 and TRBJ2-5; D gene unclear. This CDR3 has 15 amino acids. Germline V gene sequence: CDR1 MNHNS, CDR2 SASEGT. Trimming removed 7 bases at V and 2 bases at J, with 17 bases between. The DNA for the CDR3 is TGTGCCAGCATTTTTAGGCTTCTAAGTCAAGAGACCCAGTACTTC. As protein: CASIFRLLSQETQYF.